A selection of T cell receptor beta chains follows, all from one sample in a study of T-cell reconstitution after alpha-beta-depleted transplantation in children. MiXCR was run by TCRdb on the PCR reads, yielding one entry per CDR3 protein. The sample lists around 410,000 distinct CDR3 sequences, under 13% occurring once. The sequencing here drew on PBMCs from the stem cell graft donor, taken from the stem cell graft. Receptor source: a human donor who donated a stem cell graft to a child with acute myeloid leukemia. Both conserved end residues are part of each CDR3. A D gene is named only where the DNA matches it firmly. Size is stated for part of the rows, as once, few or many counts, or as a class when the clone is expanded.

>-|TRBJ1-2|TRBV7-2|few
CASRDLRGQSYGYTF
TGTGCCAGCAGGGATCTCCGGGGCCAGAGCTATGGCTACACCTTC
>-|TRBJ1-2|TRBV5-1|-
CASSLSGGGGYTF
TGCGCCAGCAGCTTGAGTGGAGGTGGGGGCTACACCTTC
>TRBD2|TRBJ2-1|TRBV4-3|few
CASSQSRLAGVGTYNEQFF
TGCGCCAGCAGCCAATCTAGGCTAGCGGGAGTAGGGACCTACAATGAGCAGTTCTTC
>-|TRBJ2-7|TRBV5-1|-
CASSLVAGVMGEQYF
TGCGCCAGCAGCTTGGTTGCAGGGGTCATGGGCGAGCAGTACTTC
>-|TRBJ1-5|TRBV11-3|few
CASSLGQRKDSNQPQHF
TGTGCCAGCAGTCTTGGACAGAGGAAAGATAGCAATCAGCCCCAGCATTTT
>-|TRBJ2-7|TRBV5-1|-
CASSLTTPPSYEQYF
TGCGCCAGCAGCTTAACAACTCCCCCCTCCTACGAGCAGTACTTC
>-|TRBJ2-3|TRBV19|-
CASSRGGATDTQYF
TGTGCCAGTAGTAGAGGGGGAGCGACAGATACGCAGTATTTT
>-|TRBJ2-3|TRBV5-1|-
CASTLIGLGAGDTQYF
TGCGCCAGCACCCTCATCGGCCTGGGGGCGGGTGATACGCAGTATTTT
>TRBD1|TRBJ1-1|TRBV20-1|-
CSAKMTGVDTEAFF
TGCAGTGCTAAGATGACAGGGGTGGATACTGAAGCTTTCTTT
>-|TRBJ1-3|TRBV7-6|few
CASSDRGNTIYF
TGTGCCAGCAGCGACAGAGGAAACACCATATATTTT
>-|TRBJ2-6|TRBV5-1|few
CASSLAETVSGANVLTF
TGCGCCAGCAGCTTGGCCGAGACAGTCTCTGGGGCCAACGTCCTGACTTTC
>-|TRBJ1-5|TRBV12-3/TRBV12-4|many
CASSLNRANNQPQHF
TGTGCCAGCAGTTTGAACAGGGCCAACAATCAGCCCCAGCATTTT
>-|TRBJ2-3|TRBV5-1|few
CASGEGGADTQYF
TGCGCCAGCGGGGAAGGGGGTGCGGATACGCAGTATTTT
>-|TRBJ2-1|TRBV29-1|many
CSVHSPNNEQFF
TGCAGCGTTCACAGTCCAAACAATGAGCAGTTCTTC
>TRBD1|TRBJ2-5|TRBV4-1|few
CASSQRTGAGETQYF
TGCGCCAGCAGCCAAAGGACAGGGGCGGGGGAGACCCAGTACTTC
>-|TRBJ2-3|TRBV6-2/TRBV6-3|few
CASSYSIEGVVADTDTQYF
TGTGCCAGCAGTTACTCGATTGAGGGCGTAGTGGCGGACACAGATACGCAGTATTTT
>TRBD1|TRBJ2-7|TRBV14|few
CASSQAGTGIDEQYF
TGTGCCAGCAGCCAAGCTGGGACAGGGATCGACGAGCAGTACTTC
>TRBD2|TRBJ2-1|TRBV6-2/TRBV6-3|few
CASRTLWAGVGNEQFF
TGTGCCAGCAGGACCCTGTGGGCGGGAGTGGGCAATGAGCAGTTCTTC
>-|TRBJ2-6|TRBV28|many
CASSLGLGSGANVLTF
TGTGCCAGCAGTCTGGGGTTGGGCTCTGGGGCCAACGTCCTGACTTTC
>-|TRBJ2-2|TRBV20-1|few
CSASALGRTGELFF
TGCAGTGCTAGTGCTTTAGGGAGGACCGGGGAGCTGTTTTTT
>TRBD2|TRBJ2-7|TRBV20-1|-
CSAPRTSSYEQYF
TGCAGTGCTCCTCGGACTAGCAGCTACGAGCAGTACTTC
>TRBD2|TRBJ2-3|TRBV29-1|many
CSVAQRGQHTDTQYF
TGCAGCGTTGCTCAGCGGGGCCAACACACAGATACGCAGTATTTT